This T cell receptor (beta chain) was identified in a study of T-cell reconstitution after alpha-beta-depleted transplantation in children listed by TCRdb under 2016. For the wider study: T-cell immune reconstitution after TCRalphabeta/CD19-depleted allogeneic hematopoietic cell transplantation in children was quantitatively tracked in the study by means of TCR repertoire profiling. Results the study describes overall, beyond this receptor: In some patients, the high TCRbeta diversity seen at day 60 was put down to recipient T cells and intrathymic progenitors that had survived conditioning. Apparently early alphabetaT-cell count recovery about two months after transplant reportedly relied on only several hundred rapidly expanded clones derived from non-depleted graft cells. The frequencies of hyperexpanded clones fell over the following months, and after one year, T-cell counts and TCRbeta diversity were mostly attributed to newly produced T cells.

This sample's time point label indicates: day 60 (about 2 months) after transplantation. The sample's treatment or condition label is to be understood as: allogeneic hematopoietic cell transplantation with graft depleted of TCRalphabeta T cells and CD19 B cells. The transplant recipients were children given TCRalphabeta/CD19-depleted allogeneic hematopoietic cell grafts. The library came from PCR. The sequencing machine was an Illumina HiSeq 2500. TCR libraries were prepared with molecular barcoding, using unique molecular identifiers to normalize TCRbeta repertoire quantification. TCRdb reran the public reads through fastp at Q25 and MiXCR, keeping productive beta chains. A single entry per CDR3 protein holds the most common genes and DNA from its merged rows. In this sample the table shows tens of thousands of distinct CDR3 sequences, about 9.3% of which occur a single time. The leading ten clones occupy 27% of the sample.

This clonotype was counted many times. The target of this receptor is not known. Qualities for individual bases were not recorded, and no much larger clone is one base off. V gives up 0 bases and J gives up 1 base, and the segment between their germline ends measures 11 bases. The CDR3 contains 15 residues, cysteine and phenylalanine counted. Left in the record is the CDR3 DNA by itself, 45 bases read in frame from the first base. Sequences SGDLS (CDR1) and YYNGEE (CDR2) are obtained from the germline V gene. This sequence uses TRBV9 and TRBJ2-7, with TRBD2 perhaps the D gene, on 6 matching bases. The sequence derives from a male patient aged 2-9 years who had a stem cell transplant for chronic granulomatous disease, so the T cells may come from the graft donor. The material sequenced was PBMCs, mostly from graft donor cells, taken 60 days after TCRalphabeta/CD19-depleted stem cell transplant. The DNA sequence is given as TGTGCCAGCAGCGTAGCACCGGGGAGGTCCTACGAGCAGTACTTC. Translated, it gives CASSVAPGRSYEQYF.